The clone carrying this TCR beta chain was seen more than once but under ten times. Its antigen is currently unknown. TCRdb re-derived calls from the 5' RACE reads in MiXCR, one entry per CDR3 protein. The sample consists of 40,000 to 65,000 distinct CDR3 sequences, approximately 23% of them appearing once. Points from the study as a whole: Tumor memory CD4+ T cell TCR gene usage was found to cluster with blood and lymph node memory CD4+ cells and with lymph node naive CD4+ cells.

Germline CDR1 WSHSY, CDR2 SAAADI. The V end lost 5 bases, the J end lost 4 bases, and 12 bases lay between the germline ends. The CDR3 sequence is 13 residues long. The TCR originated in a female donor with breast cancer. The rearrangement joins TRBV10-2 to TRBJ2-7; D possibly corresponds to TRBD1 (6 bases). The specimen sequenced was tumor-infiltrating naive CD4+ T cells sorted from the breast tumor. Subset indicated: naive CD4+ T cells, CD4+CD45RA+CD25-. CDR3 amino acids: CASSPTGIYEQYF. The DNA for the CDR3 is TGCGCCAGCAGTCCTACAGGGATATACGAGCAGTACTTC.